Shown below are 13 T cell receptor beta chains from a single sample sequenced in a study of T cells after yellow fever vaccination. One entry per CDR3 protein, called by TCRdb with MiXCR from the 5' RACE reads. This sample has hundreds of thousands of distinct CDR3 sequences, with approximately 13% found just once. Specimen: PBMCs, collected on the day of the yellow fever booster vaccination. These receptors were collected from a man aged 25-40 years who received the YFV17D yellow fever vaccine.

This rearrangement joins TRBV5-6 to TRBJ2-3; TRBD1 matches at 10 bases. Trimming removed 2 bases from V and 5 bases from J; junction bases left unmatched: 11. Germline V gene sequence: CDR1 SGHDT, CDR2 YYEEEE. This CDR3 contains 17 residues. CDR3 in DNA: TGTGCCAGCAGCTTCCGCCAGACAGGGGGCAGAATAGATACGCAGTATTTT. The encoded protein is CASSFRQTGGRIDTQYF. Full variable domain (missing parts from reference TRBV5-6 and TRBJ2-3): DAGVTQSPTHLIKTRGQQVTLRCSPKSGHDTVSWYQQALGQGPQFIFQYYEEEERQRGNFPDRFSGHQFPNYSSELNVNALLLGDSALYLCASSFRQTGGRIDTQYFGPGTRLTVL.

This clonotype was seen a few times. The chain joins TRBV19 to TRBJ2-3; D is ambiguous. Trimming took 1 base from V and 2 from J, leaving 10 bases between them. Germline CDR1 reads LNHDA; CDR2 reads SQIVND (reference sequence). CDR3 length: 15 amino acids. The CDR3 nucleotides read TGTGCCAGTAGTATAGGGTACCTCTTCACAGATACGCAGTATTTT. The encoded protein is CASSIGYLFTDTQYF.

This sequence joins TRBV5-4 and TRBJ2-1; TRBD2 is a possible D gene (6 bases). CDR1 and CDR2 from the germline V gene are SGHNT and YYREEE (reference sequence). The CDR3 sequence is 18 residues long. The germline V and J ends were trimmed by 4 bases and 3 bases, with 23 bases remaining between them. In DNA form, the CDR3 reads TGTGCCAGCAGCGTGAGCCCCTTGGCGGGAATGGGCTACAATGAGCAGTTCTTC. Its translation is CASSVSPLAGMGYNEQFF.

The V gene is TRBV4-2, the J gene TRBJ2-1; 8 positions match TRBD2. Germline trimming cut 4 bases from V and 0 bases from J; bases unmatched to any gene: 5. This CDR3 contains 16 residues. Germline lookup yields CDR1 LGHNA and CDR2 YNFKEQ. The CDR3, as DNA: TGTGCCAGCAGCCGACCCGGGACTAGCTCCTACAATGAGCAGTTCTTC. It codes for CASSRPGTSSYNEQFF.

The genes are TRBV20-1 and TRBJ2-3; D is perhaps TRBD1 (7 bases). Germline-derived CDR1 and CDR2 are DFQATT and SNEGSKA (reference sequence). The CDR3 is 15 residues long. The CDR3 region is CFAPAPPGGSDTQYF. The CDR3 coding sequence is TGCTTTGCTCCCGCCCCTCCAGGGGGGTCAGATACGCAGTATTTT.

The V and J genes are TRBV9 and TRBJ2-1, with 10 bases aligning to TRBD1. Germline CDR1 is SGDLS and CDR2 is YYNGEE. The CDR3 has 14 amino acids. V lost 4 bases and J lost 10; bases outside the gene matches: 8. This chain's CDR3 is CASSNRDRGEEQFF. Here the CDR3 DNA reads TGTGCCAGCAGCAACCGGGACAGGGGTGAAGAGCAGTTCTTC.

The rearrangement links TRBV28 to TRBJ1-5; unclear D gene. The ends were cut back, 1 base at V and 6 bases at J, with 13 bases in the middle. CDR3 length equals 15 residues. Germline assignment: CDR1 MDHEN and CDR2 SYDVKM. CDR3 loop: CASSLYAGEAQPQHF. The CDR3 DNA is TGTGCCAGCAGTTTATATGCCGGGGAGGCTCAGCCCCAGCATTTT.

V is TRBV19 and J is TRBJ2-5; perhaps TRBD1 as D (5 bases). Trimming left V 7 bases short and J 3 bases short, with 15 bases between. CDR1 LNHDA and CDR2 SQIVND come from the germline V gene (reference sequence). This CDR3 has 14 amino acids. As DNA, the CDR3 is TGTGCCAGTAAACCTCTCGGCAGGGAAGAGACCCAGTACTTC. It specifies CASKPLGREETQYF.

This clonotype has just a few counts. The chain couples TRBV20-1 to TRBJ2-7; either TRBD1 or TRBD2 may supply D (5 bases each). Germline CDR1 is DFQATT and CDR2 is SNEGSKA (reference sequence). The CDR3 loop spans 13 amino acids. V was trimmed by 5 bases and J by 6 bases, leaving 17 bases between them. The CDR3 sequence is CSAVGEVLSEQYF. The CDR3 DNA sequence: TGCAGTGCTGTGGGGGAAGTTTTGAGCGAGCAGTACTTC.

CDR3 in amino acids: CSVVLLLNEQFF. The DNA for the CDR3 is TGCAGCGTTGTGTTACTCCTCAATGAGCAGTTCTTC. V usage is TRBV29-1 and J usage is TRBJ2-1; no reliable D call. Trimming removed 4 bases at V and 6 bases at J, with 10 bases between. Germline values: CDR1 SQVTM, CDR2 ANQGSEA. This CDR3 contains 12 residues.

By share, this clonotype ranks as medium-sized (0.01 to 0.1%). The chain joins TRBV25-1 to TRBJ2-7, with 9 bases that match TRBD2. From germline, CDR1 is MGHDK and CDR2 SYGVNS. V lost 5 bases to trimming and J lost 6 bases; unmatched junction nucleotides: 11. The CDR3 has 15 residues. CDR3 amino acids: CASSTLGREGPEQYF. CDR3 coding DNA: TGTGCCAGCAGTACCCTAGGGCGGGAGGGCCCCGAGCAGTACTTC.

V and J are TRBV6-1 and TRBJ2-3; a possible D gene is TRBD2 (6 bases). V was pared by 6 bases and J by 2 bases, with 12 bases between. The CDR3 consists of 14 residues. In germline, CDR1 is MNHNS, CDR2 SASEGT. CDR3 nucleotide sequence: TGTGCCAGCAGACAACCGGGGGACACAGATACGCAGTATTTT. Its translation is CASRQPGDTDTQYF.

This chain links TRBV7-9 with TRBJ2-5, with 7 bases fitting TRBD1. CDR3 length: 16 amino acids. CDR1 is SEHNR and CDR2 is FQNEAQ in the germline V gene (reference sequence). The junction had 8 bases not matched to a gene; V was cut back by 0 bases and J by 4 bases. CDR3 sequence: CASSLAGTVPGETQYF. The CDR3 DNA follows: TGTGCCAGCAGCTTAGCCGGGACAGTGCCGGGAGAGACCCAGTACTTC.